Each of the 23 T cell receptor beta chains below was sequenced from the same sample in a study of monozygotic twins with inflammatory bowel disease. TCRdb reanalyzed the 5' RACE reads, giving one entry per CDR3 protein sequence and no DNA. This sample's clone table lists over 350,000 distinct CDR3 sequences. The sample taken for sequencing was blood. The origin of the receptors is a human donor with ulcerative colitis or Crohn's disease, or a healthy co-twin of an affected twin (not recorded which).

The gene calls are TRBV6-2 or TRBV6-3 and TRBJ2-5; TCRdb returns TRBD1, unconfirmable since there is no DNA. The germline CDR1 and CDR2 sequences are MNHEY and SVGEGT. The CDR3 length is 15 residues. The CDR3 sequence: CASTPGSTLQETQYF.

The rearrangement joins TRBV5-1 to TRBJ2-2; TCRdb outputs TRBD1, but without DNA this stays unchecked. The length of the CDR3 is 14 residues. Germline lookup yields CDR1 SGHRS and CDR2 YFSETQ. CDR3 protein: CASSLRQGTGELFF.

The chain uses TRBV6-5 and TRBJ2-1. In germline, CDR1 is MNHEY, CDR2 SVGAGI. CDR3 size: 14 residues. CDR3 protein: CASSYAGSFYEQFF.

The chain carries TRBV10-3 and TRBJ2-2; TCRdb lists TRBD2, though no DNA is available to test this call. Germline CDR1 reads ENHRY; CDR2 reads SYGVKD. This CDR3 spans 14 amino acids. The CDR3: CAISESRGTGELFF.

The CDR3 reads CASGKTGTAVEQYF. The V and J genes are TRBV4-1 and TRBJ2-7; TCRdb outputs TRBD1, but without DNA this stays unchecked. This CDR3 spans 14 amino acids. The germline V gene has CDR1 MGHRA and CDR2 YSYEKL.

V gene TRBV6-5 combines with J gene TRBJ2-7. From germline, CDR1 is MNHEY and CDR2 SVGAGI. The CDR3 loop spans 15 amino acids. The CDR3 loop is CASSYSEPGSYEQYF.

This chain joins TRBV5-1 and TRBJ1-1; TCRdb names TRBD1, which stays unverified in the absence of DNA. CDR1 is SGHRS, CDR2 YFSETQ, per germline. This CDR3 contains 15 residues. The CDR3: CASSLAGKPGTEAFF.

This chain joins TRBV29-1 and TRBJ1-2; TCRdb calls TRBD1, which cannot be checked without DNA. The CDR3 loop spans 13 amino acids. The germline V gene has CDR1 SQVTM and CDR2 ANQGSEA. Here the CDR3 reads CSAEARGDYGYTF.

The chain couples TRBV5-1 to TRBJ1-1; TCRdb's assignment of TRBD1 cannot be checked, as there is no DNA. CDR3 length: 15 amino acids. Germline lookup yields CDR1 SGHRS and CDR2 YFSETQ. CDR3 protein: CASSSKTGGYTEAFF.

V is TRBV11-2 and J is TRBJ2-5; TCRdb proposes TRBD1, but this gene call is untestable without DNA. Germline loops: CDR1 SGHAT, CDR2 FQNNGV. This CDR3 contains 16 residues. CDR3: CASSLGQTGQRETQYF.

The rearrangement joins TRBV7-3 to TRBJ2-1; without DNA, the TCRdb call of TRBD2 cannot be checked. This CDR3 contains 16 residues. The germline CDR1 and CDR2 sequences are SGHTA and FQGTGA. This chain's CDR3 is CASSLAGLAAYNEQFF.

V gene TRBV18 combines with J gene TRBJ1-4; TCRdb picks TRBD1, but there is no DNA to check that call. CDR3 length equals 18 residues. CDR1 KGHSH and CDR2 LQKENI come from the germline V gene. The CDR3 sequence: CASSPRVGQGVPNEKLFF.

The CDR3 spells CDSSYLGYQETQYF. This rearrangement joins TRBV6-2 or TRBV6-3 to TRBJ2-5. The CDR3 runs 14 residues. Germline CDR1 reads MNHEY; CDR2 reads SVGEGT.

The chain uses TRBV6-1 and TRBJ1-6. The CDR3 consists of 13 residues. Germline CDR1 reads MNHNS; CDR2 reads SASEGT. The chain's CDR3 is CASSEVKESPLHF.

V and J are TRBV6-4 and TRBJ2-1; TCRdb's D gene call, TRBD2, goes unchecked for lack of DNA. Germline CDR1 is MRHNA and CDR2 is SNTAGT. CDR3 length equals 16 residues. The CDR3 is CASSASLAGGSNEQFF.

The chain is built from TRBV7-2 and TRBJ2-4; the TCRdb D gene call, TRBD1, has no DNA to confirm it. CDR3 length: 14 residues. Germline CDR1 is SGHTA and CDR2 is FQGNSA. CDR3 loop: CASSLGTGKNMQYF. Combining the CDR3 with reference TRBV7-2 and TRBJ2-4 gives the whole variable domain GAGVSQSPSNKVTEKGKDVELRCDPISGHTALYWYRQSLGQGLEFLIYFQGNSAPDKSGLPSDRFSAERTGGSVSTLTIQRTQQEDSAVYLCASSLGTGKNMQYFGAGTRLSVL.

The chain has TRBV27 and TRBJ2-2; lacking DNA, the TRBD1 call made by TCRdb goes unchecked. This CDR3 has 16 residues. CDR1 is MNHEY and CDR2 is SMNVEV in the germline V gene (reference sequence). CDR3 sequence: CASRRQAGGRTGELFF.

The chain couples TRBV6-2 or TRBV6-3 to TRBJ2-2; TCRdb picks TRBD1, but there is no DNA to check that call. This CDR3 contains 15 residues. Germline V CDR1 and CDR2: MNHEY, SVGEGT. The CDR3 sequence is CASSDIRGPAGELFF.

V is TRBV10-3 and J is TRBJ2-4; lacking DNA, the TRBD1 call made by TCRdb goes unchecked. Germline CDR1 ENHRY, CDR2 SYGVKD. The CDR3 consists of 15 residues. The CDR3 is CAISESITQGTPGYF.

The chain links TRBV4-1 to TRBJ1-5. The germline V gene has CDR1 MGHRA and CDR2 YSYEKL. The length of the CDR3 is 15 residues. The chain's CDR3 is CASSEAGTRDQPQHF.

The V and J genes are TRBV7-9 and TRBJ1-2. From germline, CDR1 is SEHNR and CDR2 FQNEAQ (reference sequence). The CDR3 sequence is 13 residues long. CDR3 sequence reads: CASSGVRSDGYTF.

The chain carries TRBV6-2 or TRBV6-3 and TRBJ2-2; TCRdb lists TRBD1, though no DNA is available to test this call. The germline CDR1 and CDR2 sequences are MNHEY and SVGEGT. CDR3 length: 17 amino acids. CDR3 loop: CASSYITGLGNTGELFF.

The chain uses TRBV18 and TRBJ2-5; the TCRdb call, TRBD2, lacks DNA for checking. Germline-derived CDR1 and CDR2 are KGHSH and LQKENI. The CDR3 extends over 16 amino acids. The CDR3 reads CASSPPSSGVSETQYF.